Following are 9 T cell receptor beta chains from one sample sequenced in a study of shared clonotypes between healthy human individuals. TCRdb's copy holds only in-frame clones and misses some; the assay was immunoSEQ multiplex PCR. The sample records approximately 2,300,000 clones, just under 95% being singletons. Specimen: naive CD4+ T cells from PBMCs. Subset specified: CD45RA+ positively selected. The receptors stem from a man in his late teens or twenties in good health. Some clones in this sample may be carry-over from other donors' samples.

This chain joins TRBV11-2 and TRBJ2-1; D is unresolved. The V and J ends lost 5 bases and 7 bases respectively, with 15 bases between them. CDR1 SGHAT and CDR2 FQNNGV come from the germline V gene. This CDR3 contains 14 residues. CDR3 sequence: CASSPRASPNEQFF. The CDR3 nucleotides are TGTGCCAGCAGCCCCCGGGCCTCACCAAATGAGCAGTTCTTC.

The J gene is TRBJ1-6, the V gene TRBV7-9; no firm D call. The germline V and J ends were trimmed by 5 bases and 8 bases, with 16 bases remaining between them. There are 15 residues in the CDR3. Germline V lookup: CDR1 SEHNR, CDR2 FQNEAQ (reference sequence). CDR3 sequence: CASSLWGGEDSPLHF. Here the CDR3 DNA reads TGTGCCAGCAGCCTGTGGGGTGGCGAGGATTCACCCCTCCACTTT.

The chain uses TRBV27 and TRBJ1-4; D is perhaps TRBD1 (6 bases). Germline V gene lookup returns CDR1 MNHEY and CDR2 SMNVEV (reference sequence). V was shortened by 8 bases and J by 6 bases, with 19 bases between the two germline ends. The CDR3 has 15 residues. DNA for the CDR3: TGTGCCAGCCGGTTTGGGCCAAGGGGGGATGAAAAACTGTTTTTT. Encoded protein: CASRFGPRGDEKLFF.

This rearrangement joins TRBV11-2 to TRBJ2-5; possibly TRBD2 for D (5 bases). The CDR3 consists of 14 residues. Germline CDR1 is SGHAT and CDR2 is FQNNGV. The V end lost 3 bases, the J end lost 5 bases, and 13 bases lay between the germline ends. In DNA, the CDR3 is TGTGCCAGCAGCTTCCGTCCGGGGATGGAGACCCAGTACTTC. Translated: CASSFRPGMETQYF.

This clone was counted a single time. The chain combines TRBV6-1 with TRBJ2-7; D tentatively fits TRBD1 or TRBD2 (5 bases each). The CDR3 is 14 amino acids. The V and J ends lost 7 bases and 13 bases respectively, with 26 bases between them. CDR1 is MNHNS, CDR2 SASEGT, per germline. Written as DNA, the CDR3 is TGTGCCAGCAAGAGGGAATTCGGGACCGCCTCAAACTACTTC. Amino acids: CASKREFGTASNYF.

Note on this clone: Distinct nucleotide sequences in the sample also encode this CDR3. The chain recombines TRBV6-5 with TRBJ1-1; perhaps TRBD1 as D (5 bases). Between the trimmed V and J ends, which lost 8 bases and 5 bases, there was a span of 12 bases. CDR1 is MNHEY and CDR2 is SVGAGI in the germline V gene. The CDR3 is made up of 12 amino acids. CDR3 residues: CASRRGGTEAFF. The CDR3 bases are TGTGCCAGCCGGCGGGGGGGAACTGAAGCTTTCTTT.

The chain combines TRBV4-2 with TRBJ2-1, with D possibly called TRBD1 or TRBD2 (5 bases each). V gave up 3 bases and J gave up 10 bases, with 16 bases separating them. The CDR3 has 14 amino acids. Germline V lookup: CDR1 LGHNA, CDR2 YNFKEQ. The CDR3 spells CASSHTGTLVEQFF. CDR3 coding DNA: TGTGCCAGCAGCCATACCGGGACCCTGGTGGAGCAGTTCTTC.

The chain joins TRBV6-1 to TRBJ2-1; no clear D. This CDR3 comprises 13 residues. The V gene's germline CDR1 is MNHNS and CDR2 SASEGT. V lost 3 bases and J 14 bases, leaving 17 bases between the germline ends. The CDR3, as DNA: TGTGCCAGCAGTGACCCGTCGTTCTTGCCGGAGTTCTTC. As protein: CASSDPSFLPEFF.

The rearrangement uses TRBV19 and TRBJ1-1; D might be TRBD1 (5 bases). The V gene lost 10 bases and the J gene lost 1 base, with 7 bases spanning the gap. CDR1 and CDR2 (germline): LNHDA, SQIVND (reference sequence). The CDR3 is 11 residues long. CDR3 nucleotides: TGTGCCACTGGGGGGAACACTGAAGCTTTCTTT. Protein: CATGGNTEAFF. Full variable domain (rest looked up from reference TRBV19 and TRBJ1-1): DGGITQSPKYLFRKEGQNVTLSCEQNLNHDAMYWYRQDPGQGLRLIYYSQIVNDFQKGDIAEGYSVSREKKESFPLTVTSAQKNPTAFYLCATGGNTEAFFGQGTRLTVV.